This T cell receptor beta chain was obtained from a study of shared clonotypes between healthy human individuals. Germline CDR1 and CDR2: SGDLS and YYNGEE. The CDR3 is 14 amino acids. V lost 1 base to trimming and J lost 3 bases, with 11 bases between them. Naive CD8 cells, CD45RO-negative and positively selected for CCR7, excluded terminally differentiated effector memory CD45RA+ cells. Sequencing used immunoSEQ multiplex PCR; TCRdb keeps in-frame clones, though not all of them. The sample lists around 600,000 clones, around 95% occurring once. The receptor comes from a woman younger than 45 in good health. This chain joins TRBV9 and TRBJ2-7; maybe TRBD2 (6 bases). Sequenced sample: naive CD8+ T cells sorted from blood. The CDR3 sequence: CASSVSGLGYEQYF. CDR3 nucleotides: TGTGCCAGCAGCGTATCGGGACTGGGCTACGAGCAGTACTTC.